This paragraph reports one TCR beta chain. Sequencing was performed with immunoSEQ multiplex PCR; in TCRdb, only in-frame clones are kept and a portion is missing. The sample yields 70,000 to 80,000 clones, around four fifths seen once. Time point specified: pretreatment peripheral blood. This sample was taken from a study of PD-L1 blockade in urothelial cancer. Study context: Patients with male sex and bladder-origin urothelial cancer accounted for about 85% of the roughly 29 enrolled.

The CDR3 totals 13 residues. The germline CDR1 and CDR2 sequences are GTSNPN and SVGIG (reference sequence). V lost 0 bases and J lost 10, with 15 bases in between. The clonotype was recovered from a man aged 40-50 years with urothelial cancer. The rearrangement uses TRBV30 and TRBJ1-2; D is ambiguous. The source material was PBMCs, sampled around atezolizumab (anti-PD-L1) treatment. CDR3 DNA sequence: TGTGCCTGGAGTGTACCCTTCATCAGAATCTACACCTTC. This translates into CAWSVPFIRIYTF.